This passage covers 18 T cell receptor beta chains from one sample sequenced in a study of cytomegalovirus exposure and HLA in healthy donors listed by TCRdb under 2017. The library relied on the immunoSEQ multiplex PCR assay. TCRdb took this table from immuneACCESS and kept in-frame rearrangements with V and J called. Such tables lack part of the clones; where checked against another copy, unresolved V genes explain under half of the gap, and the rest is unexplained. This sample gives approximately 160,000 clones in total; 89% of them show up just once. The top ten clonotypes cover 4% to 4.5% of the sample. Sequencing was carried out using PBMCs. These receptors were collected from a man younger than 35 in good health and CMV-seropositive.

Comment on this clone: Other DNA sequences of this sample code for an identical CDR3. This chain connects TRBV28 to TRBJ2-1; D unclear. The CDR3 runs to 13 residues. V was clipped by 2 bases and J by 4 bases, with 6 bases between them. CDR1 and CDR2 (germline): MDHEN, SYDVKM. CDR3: CASSLGLYNEQFF. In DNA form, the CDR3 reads TGTGCCAGCAGTTTAGGCTTATACAATGAGCAGTTCTTC.

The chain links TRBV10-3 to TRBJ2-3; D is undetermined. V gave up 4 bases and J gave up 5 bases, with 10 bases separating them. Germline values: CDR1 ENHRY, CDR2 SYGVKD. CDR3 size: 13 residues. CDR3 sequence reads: CAISAEEGDTQYF. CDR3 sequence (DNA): TGTGCCATCAGTGCCGAGGAAGGAGATACGCAGTATTTT.

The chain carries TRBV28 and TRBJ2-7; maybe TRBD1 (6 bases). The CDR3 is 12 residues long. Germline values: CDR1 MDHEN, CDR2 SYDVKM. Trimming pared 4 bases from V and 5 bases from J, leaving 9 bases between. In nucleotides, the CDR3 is TGTGCCAGCAGTTCGGACAGAAACGAGCAGTACTTC. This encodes CASSSDRNEQYF. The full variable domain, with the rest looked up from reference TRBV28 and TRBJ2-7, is DVKVTQSSRYLVKRTGEKVFLECVQDMDHENMFWYRQDPGLGLRLIYFSYDVKMKEKGDIPEGYSVSREKKERFSLILESASTNQTSMYLCASSSDRNEQYFGPGTRLTVT.

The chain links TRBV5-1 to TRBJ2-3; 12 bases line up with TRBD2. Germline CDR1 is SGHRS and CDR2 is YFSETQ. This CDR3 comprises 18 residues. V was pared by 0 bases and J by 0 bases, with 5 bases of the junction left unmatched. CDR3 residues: CASSLALAGGISTDTQYF. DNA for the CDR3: TGCGCCAGCAGCTTGGCGCTAGCGGGAGGGATTAGCACAGATACGCAGTATTTT.

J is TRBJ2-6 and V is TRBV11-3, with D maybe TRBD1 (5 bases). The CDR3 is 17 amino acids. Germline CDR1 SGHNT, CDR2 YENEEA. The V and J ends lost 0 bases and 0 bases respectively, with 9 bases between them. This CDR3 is CASSLERTTSGANVLTF. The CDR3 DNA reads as TGTGCCAGCAGCTTAGAACGGACAACCTCTGGGGCCAACGTCCTGACTTTC.

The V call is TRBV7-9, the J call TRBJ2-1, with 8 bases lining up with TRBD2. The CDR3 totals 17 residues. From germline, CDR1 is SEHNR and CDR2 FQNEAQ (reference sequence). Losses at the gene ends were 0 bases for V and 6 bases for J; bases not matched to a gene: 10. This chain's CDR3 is CASSLALLAVGRNEQFF. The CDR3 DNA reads TGTGCCAGCAGCTTAGCGTTACTAGCGGTGGGCCGCAATGAGCAGTTCTTC.

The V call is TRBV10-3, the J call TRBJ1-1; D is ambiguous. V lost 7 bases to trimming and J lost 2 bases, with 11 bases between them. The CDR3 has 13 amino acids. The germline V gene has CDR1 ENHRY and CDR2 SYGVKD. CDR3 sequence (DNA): TGTGCCATCACCCAACAGAGAAACACTGAAGCTTTCTTT. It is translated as CAITQQRNTEAFF.

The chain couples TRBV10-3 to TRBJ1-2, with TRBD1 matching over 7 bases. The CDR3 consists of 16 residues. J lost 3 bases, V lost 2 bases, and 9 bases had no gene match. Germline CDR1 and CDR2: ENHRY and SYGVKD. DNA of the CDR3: TGTGCCATCAGTGAGCAATCGACAGGGCGCGACTATGGCTACACCTTC. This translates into CAISEQSTGRDYGYTF.

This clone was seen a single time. Written as DNA, the CDR3 is TGTGCCAGCAGCACACGGACAGGGTCTACTAATGAAAAACTGTTTTTT. It translates to CASSTRTGSTNEKLFF. This rearrangement joins TRBV9 to TRBJ1-4; TRBD1 matches at 8 bases. The CDR3 runs 16 residues. The ends lost 4 bases at V and 2 bases at J; junction bases unmatched: 7. Germline CDR1 and CDR2: SGDLS and YYNGEE.

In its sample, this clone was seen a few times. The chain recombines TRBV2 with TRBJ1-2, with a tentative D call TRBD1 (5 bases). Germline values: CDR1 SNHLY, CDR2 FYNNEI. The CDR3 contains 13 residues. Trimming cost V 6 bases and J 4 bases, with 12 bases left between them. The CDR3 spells CASSDGTRYGYTF. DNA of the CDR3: TGTGCCAGCAGCGATGGGACTCGCTATGGCTACACCTTC.

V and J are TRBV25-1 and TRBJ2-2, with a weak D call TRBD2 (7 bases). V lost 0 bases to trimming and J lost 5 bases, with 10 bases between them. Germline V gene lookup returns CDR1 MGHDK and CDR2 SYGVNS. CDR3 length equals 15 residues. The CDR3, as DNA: TGTGCCAGCAGTGAATACGGGGGGCAGACCGGGGAGCTGTTTTTT. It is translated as CASSEYGGQTGELFF.

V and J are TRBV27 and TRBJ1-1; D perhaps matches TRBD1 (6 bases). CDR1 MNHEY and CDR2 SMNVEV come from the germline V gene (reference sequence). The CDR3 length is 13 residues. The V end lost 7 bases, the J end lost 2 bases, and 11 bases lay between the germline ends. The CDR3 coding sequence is TGTGCCAGCACCACAGGGTTCAACACTGAAGCTTTCTTT. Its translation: CASTTGFNTEAFF.

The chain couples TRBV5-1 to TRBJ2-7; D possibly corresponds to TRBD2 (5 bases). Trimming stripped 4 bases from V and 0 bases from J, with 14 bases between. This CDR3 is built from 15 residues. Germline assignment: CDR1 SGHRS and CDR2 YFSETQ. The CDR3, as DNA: TGCGCCAGCAGCCCGGGGATGGGAAACTCCTACGAGCAGTACTTC. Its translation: CASSPGMGNSYEQYF.

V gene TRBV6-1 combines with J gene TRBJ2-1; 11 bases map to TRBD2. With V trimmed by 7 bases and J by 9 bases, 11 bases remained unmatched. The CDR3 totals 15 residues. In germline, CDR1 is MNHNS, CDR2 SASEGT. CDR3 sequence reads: CASTFSGRALGEQFF. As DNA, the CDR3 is TGTGCCAGCACCTTTAGCGGGAGGGCCTTGGGTGAGCAGTTCTTC.

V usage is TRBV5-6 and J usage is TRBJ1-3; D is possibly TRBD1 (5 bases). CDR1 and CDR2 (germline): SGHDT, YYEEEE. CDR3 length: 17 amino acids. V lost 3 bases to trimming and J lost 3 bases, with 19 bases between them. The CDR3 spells CASSSILRGGVGNTIYF. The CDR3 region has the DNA TGTGCCAGCAGCTCGATCCTGCGCGGGGGGGTTGGAAACACCATATATTTT. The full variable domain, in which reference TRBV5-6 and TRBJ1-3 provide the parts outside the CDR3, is DAGVTQSPTHLIKTRGQQVTLRCSPKSGHDTVSWYQQALGQGPQFIFQYYEEEERQRGNFPDRFSGHQFPNYSSELNVNALLLGDSALYLCASSSILRGGVGNTIYFGEGSWLTVV.

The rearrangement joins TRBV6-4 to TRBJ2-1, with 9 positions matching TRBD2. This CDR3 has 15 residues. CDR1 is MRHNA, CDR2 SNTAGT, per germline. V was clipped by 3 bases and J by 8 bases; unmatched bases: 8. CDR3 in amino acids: CASSEGGRASDEQFF. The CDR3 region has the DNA TGTGCCAGCAGTGAAGGCGGGAGGGCCTCGGATGAGCAGTTCTTC.

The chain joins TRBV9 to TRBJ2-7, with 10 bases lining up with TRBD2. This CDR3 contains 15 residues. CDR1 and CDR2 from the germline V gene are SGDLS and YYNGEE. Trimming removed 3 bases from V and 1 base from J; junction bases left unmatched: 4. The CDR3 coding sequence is TGTGCCAGCAGCGCCTTAGCGGGAGGATCCTACGAGCAGTACTTC. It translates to CASSALAGGSYEQYF.

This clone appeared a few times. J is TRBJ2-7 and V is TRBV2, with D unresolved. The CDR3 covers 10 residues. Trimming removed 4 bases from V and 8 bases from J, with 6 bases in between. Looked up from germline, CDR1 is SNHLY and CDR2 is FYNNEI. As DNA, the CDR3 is TGTGCCAGCAGTGTCCAGAAGCAGTACTTC. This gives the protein CASSVQKQYF. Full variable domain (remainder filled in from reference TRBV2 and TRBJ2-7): EPEVTQTPSHQVTQMGQEVILRCVPISNHLYFYWYRQILGQKVEFLVSFYNNEISEKSEIFDDQFSVERPDGSNFTLKIRSTKLEDSAMYFCASSVQKQYFGPGTRLTVT.